This T cell receptor beta chain was profiled in a study of blood T cells in healthy people across ages. Whole-study findings and limits: Donor CMV status was unknown, possibly confounding expanded clonotype changes.

This CDR3 spans 15 amino acids. Looked up from germline, CDR1 is DFQATT and CDR2 is SNEGSKA (reference sequence). V was clipped by 6 bases and J by 7 bases, with 22 bases between them. Notes on this clonotype: Its specificity is unknown.

PCR was performed a second time for about 6 to 12 cycles using a sample-barcoded 5' primer and a J-beta primer mix. Using its own MiXCR run on the 5' RACE reads, TCRdb lists one record per CDR3 protein. The sample holds 1.6 million or so distinct CDR3 sequences, about 35% seen once. The chain combines TRBV20-1 with TRBJ2-1; TRBD2 is a possible D gene (7 bases). The sample taken for sequencing was blood. The clonotype originates from a woman aged 25-40 years in good health. The CDR3 protein is CSAEEGGSPVNEQFF. The DNA for the CDR3 is TGCAGTGCCGAGGAGGGGGGGAGCCCTGTGAATGAGCAGTTCTTC.